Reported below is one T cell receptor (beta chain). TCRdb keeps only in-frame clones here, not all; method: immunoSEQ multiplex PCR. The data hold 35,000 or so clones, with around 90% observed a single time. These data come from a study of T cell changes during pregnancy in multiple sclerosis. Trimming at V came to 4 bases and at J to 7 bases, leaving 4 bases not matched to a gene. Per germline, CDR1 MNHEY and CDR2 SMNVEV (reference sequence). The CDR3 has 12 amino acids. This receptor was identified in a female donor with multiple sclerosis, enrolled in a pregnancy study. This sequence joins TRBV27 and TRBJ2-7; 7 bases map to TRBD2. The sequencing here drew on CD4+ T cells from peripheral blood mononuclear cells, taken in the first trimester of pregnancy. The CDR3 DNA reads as TGTGCCAGCAGTTCCCCAGCGGGAGAGCAGTACTTC. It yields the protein CASSSPAGEQYF.